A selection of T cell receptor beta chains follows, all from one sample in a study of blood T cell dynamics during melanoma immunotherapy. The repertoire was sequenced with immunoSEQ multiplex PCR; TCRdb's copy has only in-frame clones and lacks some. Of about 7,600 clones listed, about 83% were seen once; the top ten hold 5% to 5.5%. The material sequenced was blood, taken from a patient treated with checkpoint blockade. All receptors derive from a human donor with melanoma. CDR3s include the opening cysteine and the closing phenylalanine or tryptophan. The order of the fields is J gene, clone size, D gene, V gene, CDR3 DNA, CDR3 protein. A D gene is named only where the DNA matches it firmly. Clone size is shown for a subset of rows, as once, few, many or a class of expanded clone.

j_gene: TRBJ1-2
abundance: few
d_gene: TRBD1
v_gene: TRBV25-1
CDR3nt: TGTGCCAGCAGTGTCTCGACAGGGAGCGGCTACACCTTC
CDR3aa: CASSVSTGSGYTF

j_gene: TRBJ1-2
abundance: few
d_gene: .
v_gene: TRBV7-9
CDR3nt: TGTGCCAGCAGCTTAGGGAACGAGTGGGGCTACACCTTC
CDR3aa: CASSLGNEWGYTF

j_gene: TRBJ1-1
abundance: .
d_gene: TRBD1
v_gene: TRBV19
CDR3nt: TGTGCCAGTAGTACACGACAGGGTTGGGCTGAAGCTTTCTTT
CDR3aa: CASSTRQGWAEAFF

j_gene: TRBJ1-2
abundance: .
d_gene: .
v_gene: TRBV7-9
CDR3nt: TGTGCCAGCAGCTCTTCCGAGGAGGATGGCTACACCTTC
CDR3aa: CASSSSEEDGYTF

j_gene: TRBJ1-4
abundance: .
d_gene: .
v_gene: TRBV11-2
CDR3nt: TGTGCCAGCAGCTTTTTCGGGAACGGGAATGAAAAACTGTTTTTT
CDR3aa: CASSFFGNGNEKLFF

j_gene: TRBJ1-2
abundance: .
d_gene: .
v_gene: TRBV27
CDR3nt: TGTGCCAGCAGTAAACGGGACACCACCGCTAACTATGGCTACACCTTC
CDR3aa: CASSKRDTTANYGYTF

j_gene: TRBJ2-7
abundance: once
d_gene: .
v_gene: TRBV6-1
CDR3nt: TGTGCCAGCAGTGAAGGGGGGACGGACGTCTACGAGCAGTACTTC
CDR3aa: CASSEGGTDVYEQYF

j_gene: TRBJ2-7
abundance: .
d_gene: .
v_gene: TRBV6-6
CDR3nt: TGTGCCAGCAGTTACTCGCAGGGCCCCTACGAGCAGTACTTC
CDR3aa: CASSYSQGPYEQYF

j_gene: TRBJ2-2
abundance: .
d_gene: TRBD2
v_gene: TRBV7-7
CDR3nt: TGTGCCAGCAGCCCGTTTCGACTAGCGGGGGGCCGAATATACACCGGGGAGCTGTTTTTT
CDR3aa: CASSPFRLAGGRIYTGELFF

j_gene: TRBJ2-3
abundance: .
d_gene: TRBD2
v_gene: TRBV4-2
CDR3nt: TGTGCCAGCAGCCAAGATCAGCGGGGGGGCACAGATACGCAGTATTTT
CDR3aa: CASSQDQRGGTDTQYF

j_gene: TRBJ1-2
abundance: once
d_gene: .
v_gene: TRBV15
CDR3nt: TGTGCCACCAGCAGAGGGGGCGTTGGGTATGGCTACACCTTC
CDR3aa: CATSRGGVGYGYTF

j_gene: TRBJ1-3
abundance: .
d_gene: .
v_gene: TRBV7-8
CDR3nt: TGTGCCAGCAGCTCCGGGGTACTCTCTGGAAACACCATATATTTT
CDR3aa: CASSSGVLSGNTIYF

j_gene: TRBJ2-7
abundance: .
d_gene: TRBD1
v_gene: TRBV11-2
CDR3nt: TGTGCCAGCAGCATAACACAGGGGGCGAACTACGAGCAGTACTTC
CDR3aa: CASSITQGANYEQYF

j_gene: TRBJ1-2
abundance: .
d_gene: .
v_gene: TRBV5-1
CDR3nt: TGCGCCAGCAGCTTGAGGCAGGGGAACTATGGCTACACCTTC
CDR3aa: CASSLRQGNYGYTF

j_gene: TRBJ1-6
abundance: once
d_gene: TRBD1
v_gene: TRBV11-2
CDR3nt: TGTGCCAGCAGCCTCCGGGACAGGAGGAGCTCCTATAATTCACCCCTCCACTTT
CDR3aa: CASSLRDRRSSYNSPLHF

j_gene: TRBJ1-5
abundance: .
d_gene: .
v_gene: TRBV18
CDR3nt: TGTGCCAGCTCCGTGTCGGGGCAGGGTCAGCCCCAGCATTTT
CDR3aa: CASSVSGQGQPQHF

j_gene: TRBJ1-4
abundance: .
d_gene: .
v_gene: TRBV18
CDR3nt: TGTGCCAGCTCACGACAAGGGGGTTTGGGTGAAAAACTGTTTTTT
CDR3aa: CASSRQGGLGEKLFF

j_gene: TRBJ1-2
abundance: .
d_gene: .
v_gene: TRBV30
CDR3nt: TGTGCCTGGAGTGCGTTCAGAAGCTTCTATGGCTACACCTTC
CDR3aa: CAWSAFRSFYGYTF

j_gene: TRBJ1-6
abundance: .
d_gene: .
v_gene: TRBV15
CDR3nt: TGTGCCACCAGCAGAGATACCGAAAATTCACCCCTCCACTTT
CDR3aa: CATSRDTENSPLHF

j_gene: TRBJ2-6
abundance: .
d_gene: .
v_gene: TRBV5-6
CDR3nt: TGTGCCAGCAGGACCTCTGGGGCCAACGTCCTGACTTTC
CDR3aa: CASRTSGANVLTF